The T cell receptor (beta chain) under discussion was sequenced for a study of blood T cell repertoires in COVID-19. Overall study context: From T cells, B-cell-depleted T cells, or PBMCs came the material, which was cDNA or gDNA.

CDR1 is MDHEN and CDR2 is SYDVKM in the germline V gene. V gave up 2 bases and J gave up 5 bases, with 9 bases separating them. The CDR3 consists of 13 residues. Under the authors' procedure: From reference gene primer amplification, estimates of nucleated cell counts were derived. Repertoires were generated with immunoSEQ multiplex PCR, while TCRdb's copy carries only in-frame clones and drops some. That table gives V, J and clone size, and the DNA gave D and trimming. Of more than 150,000 clones detected, roughly 86% appear once; the ten largest clones hold around 2.6%. On this clone itself: Within the sample, other DNA sequences also encode this same CDR3.

The chain uses TRBV28 and TRBJ1-2, with D tentatively TRBD1 (5 bases). The clonotype was recovered from a man between 35 and 55 years old with active or convalescent COVID-19. Sequenced material: peripheral blood. CDR3 amino acids: CASSLIGGYGYTF. Here the CDR3 DNA reads TGTGCCAGCAGTTTAATCGGGGGGTATGGCTACACCTTC.